A selection of T cell receptor beta chains follows, all from one sample in a study of molecular identifiers for immune sequencing clone quantification. In TCRdb, the PCR reads were re-called with MiXCR into one record per CDR3 protein. The sample shows about 510,000 distinct CDR3 sequences, roughly 25% of them seen only once. The sample taken for sequencing was naive CD8+ T cells from blood, with Jurkat cell RNA spiked in. The receptor source for this set is a human donor in good health. Some libraries in this study had Jurkat cell RNA spiked in. The CDR3 runs from the conserved cysteine through the conserved F or W. D genes are given only for firm matches. Clone size is shown for a subset of rows, as once, few, many or a class of expanded clone.

CDR3 DNA	CDR3 protein	clone size	J gene	D gene	CDR3 length	V gene
TGTGCCAGCAGTGTCACTAGCGGGGACTACAATGAGCAGTTCTTC	CASSVTSGDYNEQFF	few	TRBJ2-1	TRBD2	15	TRBV2
TGTGCCAGCAGTTTATCGATTTCCTACGAGCAGTACTTC	CASSLSISYEQYF	few	TRBJ2-7	-	13	TRBV27
TGTGCCAGCAAAAGCCTCCCAGGTACGCAGTATTTT	CASKSLPGTQYF	-	TRBJ2-3	-	12	TRBV6-5
TGTGCCAGCAGTGCCCCGGTGAGTTCCGGCACTGAAGCTTTCTTT	CASSAPVSSGTEAFF	-	TRBJ1-1	-	15	TRBV6-2/TRBV6-3
TGTGCCAGCAGCCTATCGGGGGTGGGCGACTACGAGCAGTACTTC	CASSLSGVGDYEQYF	-	TRBJ2-7	-	15	TRBV7-2
TGTGCCAGCAGCGTAGCGGGGAGCTCTGGAAACACCATATATTTT	CASSVAGSSGNTIYF	once	TRBJ1-3	-	15	TRBV9
TGTGCCAGCTCAGGCGGGCGGGCTGCCCTCACAGATACGCAGTATTTT	CASSGGRAALTDTQYF	many	TRBJ2-3	-	16	TRBV18
TGTGCCAGCAGCCCTGTCTCTGGGAGAGCCAAAAACATTCAGTACTTC	CASSPVSGRAKNIQYF	-	TRBJ2-4	-	16	TRBV7-9
TGTGCCAGCAGCCAAGGGACAGGAGACAGTAGAAATCGTTTT	CASSQGTGDSRNRF	many	TRBJ2-3	TRBD1	14	TRBV13
TGTGCCATCGGGACAGGGACGGGAGATACGCAGTATTTT	CAIGTGTGDTQYF	many	TRBJ2-3	TRBD1	13	TRBV2
TGCGCCAGCAGCCAGACCTTACACACAGATACGCAGTATTTT	CASSQTLHTDTQYF	many	TRBJ2-3	-	14	TRBV4-3
TGTGCCAGCAGTTACCTCGCAACTAGCGGGAGGGCCCCAGATACGCAGTATTTT	CASSYLATSGRAPDTQYF	-	TRBJ2-3	TRBD2	18	TRBV6-2/TRBV6-3
TGTGCCAGCAGCCAAATAACCGGGACAGGGGTCTACGAGCAGTACTTC	CASSQITGTGVYEQYF	many	TRBJ2-7	TRBD1	16	TRBV27
TGTGCCTGGAGTACTACAGGGGGCGCAGAGACCCAGTACTTC	CAWSTTGGAETQYF	-	TRBJ2-5	TRBD1	14	TRBV30
TGTGCCAGCAGCTTAATTGGGGTCGATGGGCAGTTCTTC	CASSLIGVDGQFF	-	TRBJ2-1	-	13	TRBV11-2
TGCGCCAGCAGCCAAGCTTGGGGTGGCTACGAGCAGTACTTC	CASSQAWGGYEQYF	many	TRBJ2-7	-	14	TRBV4-3
TGTGCCAGCAGCTTGTGGGTTAGCGATTCACCCCTCCACTTT	CASSLWVSDSPLHF	few	TRBJ1-6	-	14	TRBV5-4
TGCAGCGTTTTTGGGAGGGCCCTCTACAATGAGCAGTTCTTC	CSVFGRALYNEQFF	few	TRBJ2-1	TRBD2	14	TRBV29-1
TGTGCCAGCAGCCCCTCTAGCGGGGGGTACGAGCAGTACTTC	CASSPSSGGYEQYF	many	TRBJ2-7	TRBD2	14	TRBV7-2
TGTGCCAGCAGCTTAGAGGGGGACAGCCACTCCTACAATGAGCAGTTCTTC	CASSLEGDSHSYNEQFF	-	TRBJ2-1	TRBD1	17	TRBV7-6
TGTGCCAGCAGCCAGGACAGGGCCCGATTTTACGAGCAGTACTTC	CASSQDRARFYEQYF	-	TRBJ2-7	TRBD1	15	TRBV7-6
TGTGCCAGCAGTTTATACAGGGATACAGAGACCCAGTACTTC	CASSLYRDTETQYF	-	TRBJ2-5	-	14	TRBV12-3/TRBV12-4
TGTGCCAGCAGTTTCCAGGCAGGGAGGGGGATCTACGAGCAGTACTTC	CASSFQAGRGIYEQYF	few	TRBJ2-7	-	16	TRBV27
TGTGCCAGCAGCTTTATAGCGGGAGTTACTTCCTACGAGCAGTACTTC	CASSFIAGVTSYEQYF	-	TRBJ2-7	TRBD2	16	TRBV7-2
TGTGCCAGCAGCCGGATCCCCGGGGAAACTGAAGCTTTCTTT	CASSRIPGETEAFF	few	TRBJ1-1	-	14	TRBV6-2/TRBV6-3
TGTGCCAGCAGTTACCTAACGGGATCCACAGATACGCAGTATTTT	CASSYLTGSTDTQYF	many	TRBJ2-3	-	15	TRBV6-6
TGTGCCAGCAGTGTCGGGCCACGGGGGACTGAAGCTTTCTTT	CASSVGPRGTEAFF	few	TRBJ1-1	-	14	TRBV12-3/TRBV12-4
TGTGCCAGCAGCACCCCGACAGGGGGCGCCTACGAGCAGTACTTC	CASSTPTGGAYEQYF	few	TRBJ2-7	TRBD1	15	TRBV11-2
TGTGCCACCAGTGACTTAGCGGGAGATGAGCAGTTCTTC	CATSDLAGDEQFF	few	TRBJ2-1	TRBD2	13	TRBV24-1
TGTGCCAGTAGTATAATCGGGGTGAACACTGAAGCTTTCTTT	CASSIIGVNTEAFF	few	TRBJ1-1	-	14	TRBV19